The rows below give T cell receptor beta chains drawn from one sample of a study of T-cell reconstitution after alpha-beta-depleted transplantation in children. In TCRdb, the PCR reads were re-called with MiXCR into one record per CDR3 protein. Here the sample spans about 690,000 distinct CDR3 sequences, roughly 15% being singletons. The sequenced sample was PBMCs from the stem cell graft donor, obtained from the stem cell graft. These receptor sequences come from a human donor who donated a stem cell graft to a child with acute myeloid leukemia. Both conserved end residues are part of each CDR3. Fields, in order: V gene, clone size, CDR3 length, J gene, D gene, CDR3 DNA, CDR3 protein. The D gene is left open where the match is weak. Expanded clones get a size class; other rows say once, few or many, or leave the size out.

>TRBV20-1|many|15|TRBJ2-7|TRBD2
TGCAGTGCTAGAGATTGGACTAGCGGGGACTACGAGCAGTACTTC
CSARDWTSGDYEQYF
>TRBV20-1|NA|12|TRBJ1-2|NA
TGCAGTGCGCCTGACAGCGTCCATGGCTACACCTTC
CSAPDSVHGYTF
>TRBV27|few|11|TRBJ1-4|NA
TGTGCCAGCAGAAGGGAGGAAAAACTGTTTTTT
CASRREEKLFF
>TRBV20-1|few|15|TRBJ2-1|TRBD2
TGCAGTGCTAGAGAAAAGCGGGGGCTCTACAATGAGCAGTTCTTC
CSAREKRGLYNEQFF
>TRBV4-2|NA|14|TRBJ2-1|NA
TGTGCCAGCAGTCTTGAGGACTTTTACAATGAGCAGTTCTTC
CASSLEDFYNEQFF
>TRBV15|many|12|TRBJ2-1|NA
TGTGCCACCAGCAGCCCCCCCGATGAGCAGTTCTTC
CATSSPPDEQFF
>TRBV20-1|NA|21|TRBJ1-5|NA
TGCAGTGCTAGAGACTCCCAAAAAGGACACGGCAGACTGCGGCCGAATCAGCCCCAGCATTTT
CSARDSQKGHGRLRPNQPQHF
>TRBV7-2|many|14|TRBJ2-3|NA
TGTGCCAGCAGCTTAGTGTGGGTGGCAGATACGCAGTATTTT
CASSLVWVADTQYF
>TRBV28|NA|15|TRBJ1-5|NA
TGTGCCAGCAGTGCGCACAGGGAAGGGTATCAGCCCCAGCATTTT
CASSAHREGYQPQHF
>TRBV29-1|many|14|TRBJ2-1|NA
TGCAGCGTTGAAGGTCTGGCACCCTACAATGAGCAGTTCTTC
CSVEGLAPYNEQFF
>TRBV21-1|NA|22|TRBJ2-1|NA
TGTGCCAGCAGCAAAGCCCCCCGCCCCCGCACTTCCGGGACAGGGCGGCGGGATGAGCAGTTCTTC
CASSKAPRPRTSGTGRRDEQFF
>TRBV6-1|many|14|TRBJ1-1|NA
TGTGCCAGCTATGGAGGCCTCGGCTTCACTGAAGCTTTCTTT
CASYGGLGFTEAFF
>TRBV15|many|16|TRBJ1-2|TRBD1
TGTGCCACCAGCAGAGACCCGCCGGGACAGCACTATGGCTACACCTTC
CATSRDPPGQHYGYTF
>TRBV20-1|many|15|TRBJ2-5|TRBD2
TGCAGTGCTACTCCACTAGCGGGGGGGAGGGAGACCCAGTACTTC
CSATPLAGGRETQYF